A single sample is the source of the 18 T cell receptor beta chains below, sequenced in a study of shared clonotypes between healthy human individuals. Naive CD8 cells were CD45RO-negative, positively selected for CCR7, excluding terminally differentiated effector memory CD45RA+ cells. Using immunoSEQ multiplex PCR, the repertoire was profiled, and TCRdb retains in-frame clones only, with some absent. The sample has about 1,800,000 clones, over 85% seen once. Sequencing input: naive CD8+ T cells sorted from blood. The receptors here all came from a man between 18 and 29 years old in good health.

This chain connects TRBV7-2 to TRBJ1-6, with TRBD1 as a possible D gene (6 bases). The germline CDR1 and CDR2 sequences are SGHTA and FQGNSA. V was trimmed by 0 bases and J by 4 bases, leaving 13 bases between them. The CDR3 is made up of 17 amino acids. In DNA form, the CDR3 reads TGTGCCAGCAGCTTAGCGGGACAAGCTGGATATAATTCACCCCTCCACTTT. This codes for CASSLAGQAGYNSPLHF.

This chain links TRBV27 with TRBJ2-3; a weak D match, TRBD2 (5 bases). The CDR3 consists of 14 residues. Deletions cut 5 bases from V and 6 bases from J, with 15 bases between. CDR1 MNHEY and CDR2 SMNVEV come from the germline V gene (reference sequence). In DNA form, the CDR3 reads TGTGCCAGCAGTCTCGGGCTAGAGGGTGATACGCAGTATTTT. Translating it yields CASSLGLEGDTQYF.

This chain uses TRBV30 with TRBJ2-7, with a possible D match to TRBD2 (5 bases). Trimming left V 4 bases short and J 5 bases short, with 12 bases between. This CDR3 has 12 amino acids. Germline CDR1 is GTSNPN and CDR2 is SVGIG (reference sequence). CDR3 protein: CAWTVEGDEQYF. The CDR3 bases are TGTGCCTGGACGGTAGAGGGTGACGAGCAGTACTTC. Full variable domain (remainder filled in from reference TRBV30 and TRBJ2-7): SQTIHQWPATLVQPVGSPLSLECTVEGTSNPNLYWYRQAAGRGLQLLFYSVGIGQISSEVPQNLSASRPQDRQFILSSKKLLLSDSGFYLCAWTVEGDEQYFGPGTRLTVT.

The CDR3 sequence is CASSLTGQGTYRYEQYF. The CDR3 DNA reads TGTGCCAGCAGTTTGACGGGACAGGGAACGTACCGGTACGAGCAGTACTTC. The J gene is TRBJ2-7, the V gene TRBV27; 9 nucleotides agree with TRBD1. Losses at the gene ends were 3 bases for V and 4 bases for J; bases not matched to a gene: 13. The CDR3 is 17 amino acids. Germline assignment: CDR1 MNHEY and CDR2 SMNVEV (reference sequence).

The chain carries TRBV7-9 and TRBJ1-3; D remains ambiguous. The V and J ends lost 3 bases and 3 bases respectively, with 6 bases between them. The CDR3 is 13 amino acids. Looked up from germline, CDR1 is SEHNR and CDR2 is FQNEAQ (reference sequence). The CDR3 loop is CASSLDGGNTIYF. CDR3 nucleotides: TGTGCCAGCAGCTTGGATGGTGGAAACACCATATATTTT.

The chain employs TRBV5-1 and TRBJ2-2; 8 bases line up with TRBD2. This CDR3 region has 18 residues. Trimming at V came to 0 bases and at J to 0 bases, leaving 7 bases not matched to a gene. The germline gives CDR1 SGHRS, CDR2 YFSETQ. CDR3 coding DNA: TGCGCCAGCAGCTTGGTTGCGGGGGGACTTTCGAACACCGGGGAGCTGTTTTTT. Translation gives CASSLVAGGLSNTGELFF.

The chain employs TRBV10-3 and TRBJ2-3, with D perhaps given as TRBD1 or TRBD2 (7 bases each). Trimming shortened V by 7 bases and J by 4 bases, and 21 bases separated the two germline ends. This CDR3 region has 16 residues. The V gene's germline CDR1 is ENHRY and CDR2 SYGVKD. The DNA for the CDR3 is TGTGCCATCAAGGAATTTGACAGGGCGGGGGCAGATACGCAGTATTTT. Protein: CAIKEFDRAGADTQYF.

The rearrangement uses TRBV7-2 and TRBJ2-4, with 11 nucleotides matching TRBD1. Trimming removed 3 bases from V and 0 bases from J; junction bases left unmatched: 1. The CDR3 is 16 amino acids. Germline V gene sequence: CDR1 SGHTA, CDR2 FQGNSA. CDR3: CASSFGTGGAKNIQYF. Here the CDR3 DNA reads TGTGCCAGCAGCTTCGGGACAGGGGGAGCCAAAAACATTCAGTACTTC.

The CDR3 here is CASSLLVSFYEQYF. The CDR3 coding sequence is TGTGCCAGCAGCTTGTTGGTAAGCTTCTACGAGCAGTACTTC. This sequence joins TRBV5-4 and TRBJ2-7, with D unclear. The ends were cut back, 1 base at V and 3 bases at J, with 11 bases in the middle. Germline CDR1 and CDR2: SGHNT and YYREEE (reference sequence). The CDR3 contains 14 residues.

The CDR3 sequence is CASSSRPEPASGNTIYF. DNA for the CDR3: TGTGCCAGCAGCTCACGGCCGGAGCCTGCCTCTGGAAACACCATATATTTT. The chain uses TRBV5-4 and TRBJ1-3; D call uncertain. CDR1 is SGHNT, CDR2 YYREEE, per germline (reference sequence). Trimming left V 3 bases short and J 0 bases short, with 16 bases between. The CDR3 has 17 amino acids.

This clone was detected only once. The chain carries TRBV6-1 and TRBJ2-2; D unresolved. V lost 2 bases to trimming and J lost 6 bases, with 13 bases between them. Germline loops: CDR1 MNHNS, CDR2 SASEGT. The CDR3 has 15 residues. Written as DNA, the CDR3 is TGTGCCAGCAGTGAACCTGGGTTTTCCGCCGGGGAGCTGTTTTTT. It yields the protein CASSEPGFSAGELFF.

The rearrangement joins TRBV28 to TRBJ1-6; 8 nucleotides line up with TRBD1. The CDR3 sequence is 16 residues long. Germline lookup yields CDR1 MDHEN and CDR2 SYDVKM. The trim removed 6 bases at V and 7 bases at J, leaving 11 bases unmatched. CDR3 region: CASSPTGEVVNSPLHF. Here the CDR3 DNA reads TGTGCCAGCAGCCCGACAGGGGAGGTCGTGAATTCACCCCTCCACTTT.

This rearrangement joins TRBV7-9 to TRBJ1-2; 9 nucleotides line up with TRBD1. V gave up 5 bases and J gave up 4 bases; unmatched junction bases: 8. The CDR3 consists of 15 residues. Germline CDR1 SEHNR, CDR2 FQNEAQ (reference sequence). The CDR3 reads CASSPGQGEIYGYTF. In nucleotides, the CDR3 is TGTGCCAGCAGCCCGGGACAGGGCGAGATCTATGGCTACACCTTC.

The rearrangement links TRBV10-2 to TRBJ1-2; D unresolved. The germline CDR1 and CDR2 sequences are WSHSY and SAAADI. The V end lost 2 bases, the J end lost 6 bases, and 10 bases lay between the germline ends. CDR3 size: 13 residues. CDR3 nucleotide sequence: TGCGCCAGCAGTGAGAGTCTTTGGGATGGCTACACCTTC. Translating gives CASSESLWDGYTF.

Here the CDR3 DNA reads TGTGCCAGCAGTGACTCCCCGGGAGAGGGGGTGGCAGATACGCAGTATTTT. This gives the protein CASSDSPGEGVADTQYF. This chain uses TRBV6-4 with TRBJ2-3, with D perhaps assigned TRBD1 or TRBD2 (6 bases each). Looked up from germline, CDR1 is MRHNA and CDR2 is SNTAGT. The V gene lost 0 bases and the J gene lost 4 bases, with 17 bases spanning the gap. The CDR3 is 17 amino acids.

V and J are TRBV2 and TRBJ2-2, with 7 bases aligning to TRBD1. With V trimmed by 7 bases and J by 6 bases, 2 bases remained unmatched. The CDR3 covers 12 residues. Germline V CDR1 and CDR2: SNHLY, FYNNEI. CDR3 region: CASTTGAGELFF. In nucleotides, the CDR3 is TGTGCCAGCACCACAGGGGCCGGGGAGCTGTTTTTT. Using reference TRBV2 and TRBJ2-2 for the parts outside the CDR3, the full variable domain is EPEVTQTPSHQVTQMGQEVILRCVPISNHLYFYWYRQILGQKVEFLVSFYNNEISEKSEIFDDQFSVERPDGSNFTLKIRSTKLEDSAMYFCASTTGAGELFFGEGSRLTVL.

This clone was picked up a small number of times. The rearrangement uses TRBV19 and TRBJ2-2; 7 bases fit TRBD2. This CDR3 is built from 14 residues. The V gene's germline CDR1 is LNHDA and CDR2 SQIVND (reference sequence). With 4 bases clipped from V and 7 bases from J, the junction kept 6 bases outside the gene matches. The CDR3 DNA sequence: TGTGCCAGTAGTAAAACTAGCGCGGGCGGGGAGCTGTTTTTT. It specifies CASSKTSAGGELFF.

J is TRBJ2-5 and V is TRBV25-1; 12 nucleotides agree with TRBD2. Germline CDR1 is MGHDK and CDR2 is SYGVNS. V shed 1 base and J 5 bases; nucleotides not matched to a gene: 2. The CDR3 is 15 residues long. DNA for the CDR3: TGTGCCAGCAGTGAATCTAGCGGGAGGGATGAGACCCAGTACTTC. Translated: CASSESSGRDETQYF. The variable domain in full, with the rest retrieved from reference TRBV25-1 and TRBJ2-5, is EADIYQTPRYLVIGTGKKITLECSQTMGHDKMYWYQQDPGMELHLIHYSYGVNSTEKGDLSSESTVSRIRTEHFPLTLESARPSHTSQYLCASSESSGRDETQYFGPGTRLLVL.